This T cell receptor beta chain was profiled in a study of beta chain features in type 1 diabetes. Study at large: On cell yields, gender and age, patients and healthy donors were similar. The study examined more than 100,000,000 sorted cells across all samples.

Germline CDR1 and CDR2: SGHAT and FQNNGV. Trimming stripped 3 bases from V and 2 bases from J, with 7 bases between. This CDR3 has 13 amino acids. With regard to this clone: What it binds is not known.

What was sequenced were expressed TCRB transcripts, since all of the isolated RNA had been reverse transcribed. Generated by immunoSEQ multiplex PCR, the TCRdb table keeps only in-frame clones and is missing some. This sample carries nearly 350,000 clones, roughly 9% of them seen once, and the ten largest clones take about 1%. General study points: It was possible that PCR favored shorter templates, equally so in patients and controls. Sequencing of cDNA might inflate the share of cells that strongly express TCR. Across all four CD4+ subsets, people with type 1 diabetes showed modestly shorter TCRB CDR3s.

The chain employs TRBV11-2 and TRBJ1-1; no definite D call. Sequencing used central memory CD4+ T cells from blood. The sequence derives from a man aged 30-40 years with type 1 diabetes. CDR3 nucleotide sequence: TGTGCCAGCAGCTTCAGAGCTAACACTGAAGCTTTCTTT. This sequence encodes CASSFRANTEAFF.